The 11 T cell receptor beta chains in this list originate from one sample, sequenced in a study of OX40 agonist ivuxolimab in advanced cancers. Preparation of the library involved the immunoSEQ multiplex PCR assay. TCRdb carries this immuneACCESS record with in-frame sequences only. Its versions omit some clonotypes, under half of them owing to an unresolved V gene in the studies checked, with the rest unexplained. Here the sample has more than 55,000 clones; under 95% occur a single time. Of the sample, 14% to 15% falls within the top ten clones. Material: CD4+ or CD8+ T cells sorted from blood, obtained in a trial of the OX40 agonist ivuxolimab. These receptors came from an adult with an advanced solid tumor such as melanoma, head and neck, liver or kidney cancer.

The chain links TRBV28 to TRBJ2-4; 9 nucleotides match TRBD2. This CDR3 is built from 15 residues. V trimming: 5 bases; J trimming: 2 bases; junction bases outside the gene matches: 4. From germline, CDR1 is MDHEN and CDR2 SYDVKM. CDR3 nucleotides: TGTGCCAGCAGTGGGGCGGGAGGGTCCAAAAACATTCAGTACTTC. It translates to CASSGAGGSKNIQYF. The variable domain in full, with the rest retrieved from reference TRBV28 and TRBJ2-4, is DVKVTQSSRYLVKRTGEKVFLECVQDMDHENMFWYRQDPGLGLRLIYFSYDVKMKEKGDIPEGYSVSREKKERFSLILESASTNQTSMYLCASSGAGGSKNIQYFGAGTRLSVL.

The V gene is TRBV6-5, the J gene TRBJ1-5; 10 nucleotides align to TRBD1. The ends lost 4 bases at V and 3 bases at J; junction bases unmatched: 3. Germline CDR1 reads MNHEY; CDR2 reads SVGAGI. CDR3 size: 15 residues. As DNA, the CDR3 is TGTGCCAGCAGTTCCGGGACAGGGGACAATCAGCCCCAGCATTTT. Encoded protein: CASSSGTGDNQPQHF.

The rearrangement joins TRBV4-2 to TRBJ2-7; D gene uncertain. Germline V lookup: CDR1 LGHNA, CDR2 YNFKEQ. With 2 bases removed from V and 4 bases from J, the gap between germline ends came to 6 bases. The CDR3 length is 12 residues. The DNA of the CDR3 is TGTGCCAGCAGCCAATCCGATTACGAGCAGTACTTC. It translates to CASSQSDYEQYF.

This chain connects TRBV10-3 to TRBJ2-1; 10 bases fit TRBD2. With 8 bases clipped from V and 0 bases from J, the junction kept 13 bases outside the gene matches. Germline values: CDR1 ENHRY, CDR2 SYGVKD. CDR3 size: 18 residues. Here the CDR3 DNA reads TGTGCCATCGGGGCCGGTAGCGGGAGGCCCGGCTCCTACAATGAGCAGTTCTTC. Translation gives CAIGAGSGRPGSYNEQFF.

CDR3 sequence (DNA): TGTGCCAGCAGTGCCCGCCGGACCTCCTACGAGCAGTACTTC. Protein sequence: CASSARRTSYEQYF. The chain has TRBV2 and TRBJ2-7; D uncertain. Trimming took 4 bases from V and 0 from J, leaving 10 bases between them. Germline-derived CDR1 and CDR2 are SNHLY and FYNNEI. The CDR3 extends over 14 amino acids.

CDR3 protein: CASSQGAGGSGANVLTF. CDR3 coding DNA: TGCGCCAGCAGCCAAGGGGCGGGGGGCTCTGGGGCCAACGTCCTGACTTTC. The rearrangement uses TRBV4-1 and TRBJ2-6; 8 positions agree with TRBD2. Germline V gives CDR1 MGHRA, CDR2 YSYEKL. The CDR3 is 17 amino acids. J was trimmed by 0 bases and V by 1 base; bases with no gene match: 2.

The rearrangement links TRBV10-3 to TRBJ1-5, with D perhaps matching TRBD1 (6 bases). The germline V and J ends were trimmed by 4 bases and 0 bases, with 16 bases remaining between them. Germline loops: CDR1 ENHRY, CDR2 SYGVKD. This CDR3 spans 17 amino acids. The CDR3 reads CAISVTDSLYSNQPQHF. DNA for the CDR3: TGTGCCATCAGTGTAACGGACAGCTTATATAGCAATCAGCCCCAGCATTTT.

This chain connects TRBV6-5 to TRBJ2-7; no reliable D call. The germline gives CDR1 MNHEY, CDR2 SVGAGI. CDR3 length: 13 amino acids. V lost 6 bases and J 5 bases, leaving 14 bases between the germline ends. As DNA, the CDR3 is TGTGCCAGCAGGAGAAACAAGGAAAACGAGCAGTACTTC. It encodes CASRRNKENEQYF.

This chain joins TRBV7-8 and TRBJ2-3; 12 bases line up with TRBD2. J lost 3 bases, V lost 5 bases, and 15 bases had no gene match. The CDR3 sequence is 19 residues long. Germline loops: CDR1 SGHVS, CDR2 FQNEAQ. DNA for the CDR3: TGTGCCAGCAGCCCCCGGACTAGCGGGAAGGGAGGCATGACAGATACGCAGTATTTT. Its protein is CASSPRTSGKGGMTDTQYF.

This clone appeared once. The rearrangement links TRBV6-5 to TRBJ2-7; a possible D gene is TRBD1 (5 bases). The CDR3 consists of 14 residues. V shed 3 bases and J shed 0 bases, with 9 bases lying between them. Germline-derived CDR1 and CDR2 are MNHEY and SVGAGI. In DNA form, the CDR3 reads TGTGCCAGCAGTTATATGCAGGGCTCCTACGAGCAGTACTTC. This encodes CASSYMQGSYEQYF.

The chain employs TRBV29-1 and TRBJ2-7; TRBD2 is a possible D gene (6 bases). V lost 4 bases and J lost 3, with 10 bases in between. The CDR3 loop spans 12 amino acids. CDR1 and CDR2 from the germline V gene are SQVTM and ANQGSEA. For the CDR3, the DNA is TGCAGCGTTGCGGAGGGGTTCTACGAGCAGTACTTC. Its translation: CSVAEGFYEQYF.